Sequencing of this TCR beta chain was carried out in a study of T cells after yellow fever vaccination. Study summary: It was SMART-Seq v4 Ultra Low Input that prepared the fractions with low cell numbers.

A universal primer site and UMIs were added as TCR cDNA was made by 5'RACE template switching. One entry per CDR3 protein, called by TCRdb with MiXCR from the 5' RACE reads. There are about 340,000 distinct CDR3 sequences in the sample; 3% to 4.5% occur only once, and roughly 24% lies in the top ten. Broader study findings: Post-booster reappearance was seen for most primary-vaccination clones (nearly 97% CD4, around 91% CD8).

This clonotype was recorded many times. Its cognate antigen is unknown. The sequence was collected from a young man who received the YFV17D yellow fever vaccine. The sample was PBMCs, taken 5 days after the yellow fever booster vaccination.

CDR3 residues: CASSLTRGTDTQYF. CDR3 in DNA: TGTGCCAGCAGCTTAACCAGGGGCACAGATACGCAGTATTTT. The chain uses TRBV7-2 and TRBJ2-3, with a tentative D call TRBD1 (5 bases). Deletions cut 2 bases from V and 1 base from J, with 7 bases between. This CDR3 is built from 14 residues. The germline CDR1 and CDR2 sequences are SGHTA and FQGNSA.